The TCR beta chain described here comes from a study of cytomegalovirus exposure and HLA in healthy donors. At the level of the study: The approximately 110 validation repertoires used a platform that matched the one used for the approximately 610 first-cohort repertoires, as a later analysis reported. The study, taken as a whole, reports: Altogether, around 160 TCR beta chains were recorded as cytomegalovirus-associated.

TCRdb keeps only in-frame clones here, not all; method: immunoSEQ multiplex PCR. The sample includes 300,000 to 400,000 clones, 75% to 90% of them seen just once. V was pared by 1 base and J by 7 bases, with 13 bases between. CDR1 and CDR2 from the germline V gene are GTSNPN and SVGIG (reference sequence). CDR3 size: 14 residues. This clone was seen more than once but under ten times. The antigen is undetermined. This TCR derives from a woman aged 18-29 years in good health and CMV-seronegative. What was sequenced was PBMCs. The chain joins TRBV30 to TRBJ1-4; no reliable D call. The CDR3 protein is CAWSGGTRGEKLFF. CDR3 nucleotides: TGTGCCTGGAGTGGAGGCACTAGAGGTGAAAAACTGTTTTTT.